A single sample is the source of the 25 T cell receptor beta chains below, sequenced in a study of T cell responses to AZD1222 COVID-19 vaccine. Sequenced by immunoSEQ multiplex PCR; TCRdb stores in-frame clones only, minus some. In the table there are approximately 190,000 clones, 85% to 95% of which are singletons. This material consisted of peripheral blood, taken 28 days after the second dose of the MenACWY control vaccine. These receptors originate from an adult who received the MenACWY meningococcal vaccine as a control.

The chain carries TRBV7-2 and TRBJ2-3; D may be TRBD2 (6 bases). Trimming left V 5 bases short and J 13 bases short, with 22 bases between. The CDR3 has 14 amino acids. CDR1 is SGHTA, CDR2 FQGNSA, per germline. CDR3 bases: TGTGCCAGCAGCCCCCGGGGAGGTGGGGCAGTTAAGTATTTT. Encoded protein: CASSPRGGGAVKYF.

This chain joins TRBV4-2 and TRBJ2-7; TRBD1 aligns across 9 bases. Germline V gene sequence: CDR1 LGHNA, CDR2 YNFKEQ. This CDR3 comprises 16 residues. The V and J ends lost 0 bases and 2 bases, in that order; junction bases with no gene match: 5. The CDR3 region has the DNA TGTGCCAGCAGCCAAGATTTAGGACAGGGGACCTACGAGCAGTACTTC. It codes for CASSQDLGQGTYEQYF.

The rearrangement uses TRBV9 and TRBJ2-3; 11 nucleotides match TRBD2. V lost 1 base, J lost 3 bases, and 4 bases stayed unmatched. The CDR3 contains 16 residues. Looked up from germline, CDR1 is SGDLS and CDR2 is YYNGEE. Written as DNA, the CDR3 is TGTGCCAGCAGCGTACCGGGACTAGCGGCAACAGATACGCAGTATTTT. Translating it yields CASSVPGLAATDTQYF.

The chain joins TRBV15 to TRBJ2-1, with TRBD2 matching 7 bases. V lost 3 bases to trimming and J lost 4 bases; unmatched junction nucleotides: 6. Germline CDR1 is LNHNV and CDR2 is YYDKDF (reference sequence). The CDR3 loop spans 15 amino acids. This chain's CDR3 is CATSSQAGSYNEQFF. The CDR3 DNA reads TGTGCCACCAGCAGTCAAGCGGGGTCGTACAATGAGCAGTTCTTC.

The chain recombines TRBV7-3 with TRBJ2-1; D uncertain. This CDR3 region has 13 residues. Trimming took off 3 bases at V and 9 bases at J, with 12 bases between the two ends. Germline CDR1 SGHTA, CDR2 FQGTGA. CDR3 amino acids: CASSFPNEREQFF. In DNA, the CDR3 is TGTGCCAGCAGCTTCCCAAACGAGCGTGAGCAGTTCTTC.

The V call is TRBV5-5, the J call TRBJ1-1; possible D gene TRBD1, 5 bases. Germline V lookup: CDR1 SGHKS, CDR2 YYEKEE (reference sequence). The CDR3 sequence is 13 residues long. Trimming pared 5 bases from V and 2 bases from J, leaving 10 bases between. The DNA for the CDR3 is TGTGCCAGCAGTGACGGGGCTAACACTGAAGCTTTCTTT. Encoded protein: CASSDGANTEAFF.

The V gene is TRBV9, the J gene TRBJ2-7, with D possibly TRBD2 on 5 matching bases. The germline V and J ends were trimmed by 0 bases and 1 base, with 14 bases remaining between them. Germline V gene data show CDR1 as SGDLS and CDR2 as YYNGEE. The CDR3 runs to 16 residues. In nucleotides, the CDR3 is TGTGCCAGCAGCGTAGGAGGGAGCCCTTTTTCCTACGAGCAGTACTTC. It codes for CASSVGGSPFSYEQYF.

The chain carries TRBV12-3 or TRBV12-4 and TRBJ2-2, with D unresolved. The CDR3 is made up of 13 amino acids. V was clipped by 3 bases and J by 8 bases, with 10 bases between them. CDR3 in amino acids: CASSFRAAGELFF. The CDR3 nucleotides read TGTGCCAGCAGTTTTCGGGCAGCTGGGGAGCTGTTTTTT.

The V call is TRBV3-1 (or the pseudogene TRBV3-2), the J call TRBJ1-4; unclear D gene. V was pared by 4 bases and J by 1 base, with 10 bases between. This CDR3 has 15 amino acids. Germline assignment: CDR1 LGHDT and CDR2 YNNKEL (reference sequence). As DNA, the CDR3 is TGTGCCAGCAGCCCCTCCGGGGTAACTAATGAAAAACTGTTTTTT. Residues: CASSPSGVTNEKLFF.

There are a few counts of this clone. The V and J genes are TRBV6-2 or TRBV6-3 and TRBJ2-7; 7 bases line up with TRBD1. Germline V CDR1 and CDR2: MNHEY, SVGEGT. The CDR3 has 15 amino acids. V was pared by 2 bases and J by 0 bases, with 4 bases of the junction left unmatched. For the CDR3, the DNA is TGTGCCAGCAGTTACGACAGGGCGAGCTCCTACGAGCAGTACTTC. Its translation is CASSYDRASSYEQYF.

The CDR3 is CATSDFGGVGEQFF. The CDR3 DNA follows: TGTGCCACCAGTGATTTCGGGGGGGTCGGTGAGCAGTTCTTC. The genes are TRBV24-1 and TRBJ2-1; TRBD2 matches at 8 bases. CDR1 and CDR2 (germline): KGHDR, SFDVKD. This CDR3 is 14 amino acids long. After removal of 1 base from V and 9 bases from J, the junction contained 4 bases not matched to a gene.

V gene TRBV7-2 combines with J gene TRBJ1-6; D may be TRBD1 (5 bases). The germline gives CDR1 SGHTA, CDR2 FQGNSA. The CDR3 extends over 16 amino acids. V dropped 5 bases and J dropped 9 bases, with 20 bases sitting between them. CDR3 nucleotides: TGTGCCAGCAGCCGCCCCGGCACTCCCGGGGGTTCACCCCTCCACTTT. It specifies CASSRPGTPGGSPLHF.

The chain carries TRBV2 and TRBJ2-5, with 8 bases matching TRBD1. This CDR3 is 13 amino acids long. V lost 10 bases, J lost 1 base, and 5 bases stayed unmatched. Germline CDR1 and CDR2: SNHLY and FYNNEI. The CDR3 coding sequence is TGTGCCATTTCGGACAGGGTCCAAGAGACCCAGTACTTC. It yields the protein CAISDRVQETQYF.

V gene TRBV6-5 combines with J gene TRBJ2-5, with D tentatively TRBD1 (5 bases). The CDR3 covers 14 residues. The V gene lost 0 bases and the J gene lost 4 bases, with 9 bases spanning the gap. CDR1 and CDR2 from the germline V gene are MNHEY and SVGAGI. CDR3 DNA: TGTGCCAGCAGTTACTCACCAGGGCTAGAGACCCAGTACTTC. As protein: CASSYSPGLETQYF.

The J gene is TRBJ2-2, the V gene TRBV7-3; 8 bases agree with TRBD2. V lost 5 bases to trimming and J lost 2 bases; unmatched junction nucleotides: 10. This CDR3 comprises 17 residues. Germline lookup yields CDR1 SGHTA and CDR2 FQGTGA. The DNA of the CDR3 is TGTGCCAGCAGCCCCCTGGGAGCGGGAGTCAACACCGGGGAGCTGTTTTTT. Its translation: CASSPLGAGVNTGELFF.

The chain is built from TRBV5-6 and TRBJ1-2, with D unclear. Looked up from germline, CDR1 is SGHDT and CDR2 is YYEEEE. Trimming took 3 bases from V and 5 from J, leaving 5 bases between them. The CDR3 extends over 11 amino acids. DNA for the CDR3: TGTGCCAGCAGCTCGCTGTATGGCTACACCTTC. Translating it yields CASSSLYGYTF. The full variable domain, with the rest looked up from reference TRBV5-6 and TRBJ1-2, is DAGVTQSPTHLIKTRGQQVTLRCSPKSGHDTVSWYQQALGQGPQFIFQYYEEEERQRGNFPDRFSGHQFPNYSSELNVNALLLGDSALYLCASSSLYGYTFGSGTRLTVV.

The V call is TRBV12-3 or TRBV12-4, the J call TRBJ1-2; D uncertain. CDR3 size: 11 residues. V lost 6 bases and J 8 bases, leaving 10 bases between the germline ends. As DNA, the CDR3 is TGTGCCAGCAGGAAGGAAGGCGGCTACACCTTC. Translated: CASRKEGGYTF.

V usage is TRBV2 and J usage is TRBJ2-1; TRBD2 agrees at 14 bases. The CDR3 runs to 14 residues. Per germline, CDR1 SNHLY and CDR2 FYNNEI. Trimming took 7 bases from V and 5 from J; bases not matched to a gene: 1. The CDR3, as DNA: TGTGCCAGCACGGGACTAGCGGGAGACAATGAGCAGTTCTTC. This sequence encodes CASTGLAGDNEQFF.

V usage is TRBV10-2 and J usage is TRBJ1-2; 8 bases are shared with TRBD1. V trimming: 6 bases; J trimming: 4 bases; junction bases outside the gene matches: 10. Germline CDR1 WSHSY, CDR2 SAAADI. The CDR3 length is 15 residues. The CDR3 sequence is CASSSRTGHPYGYTF. The CDR3, as DNA: TGCGCCAGCAGCTCTAGGACAGGGCACCCCTATGGCTACACCTTC.

The V and J genes are TRBV6-5 and TRBJ2-7; 7 nucleotides agree with TRBD1. CDR1 MNHEY and CDR2 SVGAGI come from the germline V gene. The CDR3 extends over 11 amino acids. V lost 7 bases and J lost 9; bases outside the gene matches: 6. DNA of the CDR3: TGTGCCAGCACCCAGGGGGACAGGCAGTACTTC. Its translation: CASTQGDRQYF.

A word on this clone: The same CDR3 is also encoded by other DNA sequences in this sample. The V call is TRBV18, the J call TRBJ1-1; 8 bases match TRBD1. CDR1 is KGHSH, CDR2 LQKENI, per germline. This CDR3 contains 14 residues. The junction had 1 base not matched to a gene; V was cut back by 3 bases and J by 1 base. The chain's CDR3 is CASSPGQGNTEAFF. DNA of the CDR3: TGTGCCAGCTCACCTGGACAGGGGAACACTGAAGCTTTCTTT.

This chain uses TRBV11-2 with TRBJ2-1; D unclear. The CDR3 spans 15 residues. Trimming shortened V by 0 bases and J by 8 bases, and 14 bases separated the two germline ends. Germline V gives CDR1 SGHAT, CDR2 FQNNGV. DNA for the CDR3: TGTGCCAGCAGCTTAGAATTTTCGATGGGTTATGAGCAGTTCTTC. This gives the protein CASSLEFSMGYEQFF.

The rearrangement joins TRBV11-3 to TRBJ2-5, with TRBD2 identical over 8 bases. The V gene's germline CDR1 is SGHNT and CDR2 YENEEA. This CDR3 region has 15 residues. Trimming cost V 5 bases and J 5 bases; bases outside gene matches: 10. Written as DNA, the CDR3 is TGTGCCAGCAGCCGACACCCGGGGGGGACGGAGACCCAGTACTTC. Amino acids: CASSRHPGGTETQYF.

The gene calls are TRBV19 and TRBJ1-1; no definite D call. Trimming took 0 bases from V and 8 from J, leaving 7 bases between them. CDR1 is LNHDA, CDR2 SQIVND, per germline (reference sequence). This CDR3 spans 12 amino acids. The CDR3: CASSIEPAEAFF. In DNA, the CDR3 is TGTGCCAGTAGTATAGAACCGGCAGAAGCTTTCTTT.

This clone was counted once. The rearrangement joins TRBV28 to TRBJ2-1; D gene unclear. V was trimmed by 1 base and J by 1 base, leaving 11 bases between them. This CDR3 contains 16 residues. CDR1 and CDR2 from the germline V gene are MDHEN and SYDVKM. CDR3 region: CASSLFLDRSYNEQFF. Here the CDR3 DNA reads TGTGCCAGCAGTTTATTCCTAGACCGTTCCTACAATGAGCAGTTCTTC. Full variable domain (outside the CDR3, taken from reference TRBV28 and TRBJ2-1): DVKVTQSSRYLVKRTGEKVFLECVQDMDHENMFWYRQDPGLGLRLIYFSYDVKMKEKGDIPEGYSVSREKKERFSLILESASTNQTSMYLCASSLFLDRSYNEQFFGPGTRLTVL.